The rows below give T cell receptor beta chains drawn from one sample of a study of CD8+CD57+ T cells in acquired aplastic anemia. Each CDR3 protein is one row after TCRdb ran MiXCR on the reads. The sample has a few hundred thousand distinct CDR3 sequences, 82% seen once. Sequenced: sorted CD4+, CD8+, or CD8+CD57+ T cells (not recorded which) from PBMCs. The receptors shown here come from a human donor with aplastic anemia. CDR3s include the opening cysteine and the closing phenylalanine or tryptophan. The D gene is left open where the match is weak. Clone size appears in some rows only: once, few, many, or a class for an expanded clone.

d_gene	len	v_gene	abundance	j_gene	CDR3nt	CDR3aa
TRBD2	14	TRBV15	-	TRBJ2-1	TGCAGCGCCGAAACTAGCGGCGACTACAATGCGCAGTTCTTC	CSAETSGDYNAQFF
TRBD2	16	TRBV7-9	-	TRBJ2-3	TGTGCCAGCAGCCAAGCGGTCGGGGGGGGCACAGATACGCAGTATTTT	CASSQAVGGGTDTQYF
-	13	TRBV7-8	-	TRBJ2-3	TGTGCCAGCAGCTTAGCGGGAGGACCCGATCTGCAGTTT	CASSLAGGPDLQF
-	15	TRBV7-9	-	TRBJ2-1	TGTGCCAGCAGCTTACGAGAGGGAGGTACGAAGTATCTTTTCTTC	CASSLREGGTKYLFF
-	14	TRBV11-3	-	TRBJ1-2	TGTGCCAGCAGCTTAGATCTGACAGGTCTCCGCTACACCTTC	CASSLDLTGLRYTF
TRBD1	15	TRBV7-3	-	TRBJ2-1	TGTGCCAGCAGCTCCGGACAGGGGGCAGCTGATGAGCAGTTCTTC	CASSSGQGAADEQFF
TRBD1	14	TRBV2	-	TRBJ1-5	TGTGCCAGCGCTAGAACAGGGGGTGGTCATCCCCAGCATTTT	CASARTGGGHPQHF
TRBD1	15	TRBV5-1	-	TRBJ2-7	TGCGCCAGCAGCCCTAGGGGGACAGCTACCTACGAGCAGTACTTC	CASSPRGTATYEQYF
-	14	TRBV9	-	TRBJ2-5	TGTGCCAGCAGCGTAGGGTCAGACCAAGCAACCCAGTACTTC	CASSVGSDQATQYF
TRBD1	13	TRBV7-2	-	TRBJ1-5	TGTGCCAGCAGCTTAGAAGGGGGCGCCGACTATGGCTTT	CASSLEGGADYGF
-	14	TRBV12-3/TRBV12-4	-	TRBJ2-1	TGTGCCAGCAGCCCCAGGGAGCCCTACAATGAGCAGTTCTTC	CASSPREPYNEQFF
TRBD2	14	TRBV7-2	-	TRBJ2-3	TGTGCCAGCAGCGCGACCAGGACTAGCGGTATCAATGAGTTT	CASSATRTSGINEF
-	16	TRBV7-9	-	TRBJ1-2	TGTGCCAGCAGCTCGGCCAGTGGGAAGCCTACACCTTCGTACACCTTC	CASSSASGKPTPSYTF
TRBD1	13	TRBV5-1	-	TRBJ2-3	TGTGCCAGCAGCGCCTGGCAGGGGGTTAAGCAGTATTTT	CASSAWQGVKQYF
-	16	TRBV7-9	-	TRBJ1-2	TGTGCCAGCAGCTCGGCAGGGGATATGCACACTGAAGCTTACACCTTC	CASSSAGDMHTEAYTF
-	11	TRBV5-1	once	TRBJ2-3	TGCGCCAGCAGCTCCGCCCAGACACAGGGTTTT	CASSSAQTQGF
-	14	TRBV14	-	TRBJ2-3	TGTGCCAGCAGCCTTGGGAGACACACAGATACGCAGTATTTT	CASSLGRHTDTQYF
-	18	TRBV7-6	few	TRBJ1-1	TGTGCCAGCACCCTAGGGAGGGTCCCCTCTGGGGCCAACGTCCTGACTTTCTTT	CASTLGRVPSGANVLTFF